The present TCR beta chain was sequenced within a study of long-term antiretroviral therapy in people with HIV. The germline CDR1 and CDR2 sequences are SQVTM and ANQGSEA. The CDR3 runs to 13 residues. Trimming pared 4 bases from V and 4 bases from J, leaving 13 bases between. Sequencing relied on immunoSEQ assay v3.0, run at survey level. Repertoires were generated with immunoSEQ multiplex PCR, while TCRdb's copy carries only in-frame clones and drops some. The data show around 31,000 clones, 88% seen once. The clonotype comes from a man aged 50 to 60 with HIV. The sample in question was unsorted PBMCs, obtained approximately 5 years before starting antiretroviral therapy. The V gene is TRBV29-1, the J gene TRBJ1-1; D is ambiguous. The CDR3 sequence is CSVVRAGVTEAFF. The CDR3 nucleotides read TGCAGCGTTGTACGGGCCGGGGTCACTGAAGCTTTCTTT.